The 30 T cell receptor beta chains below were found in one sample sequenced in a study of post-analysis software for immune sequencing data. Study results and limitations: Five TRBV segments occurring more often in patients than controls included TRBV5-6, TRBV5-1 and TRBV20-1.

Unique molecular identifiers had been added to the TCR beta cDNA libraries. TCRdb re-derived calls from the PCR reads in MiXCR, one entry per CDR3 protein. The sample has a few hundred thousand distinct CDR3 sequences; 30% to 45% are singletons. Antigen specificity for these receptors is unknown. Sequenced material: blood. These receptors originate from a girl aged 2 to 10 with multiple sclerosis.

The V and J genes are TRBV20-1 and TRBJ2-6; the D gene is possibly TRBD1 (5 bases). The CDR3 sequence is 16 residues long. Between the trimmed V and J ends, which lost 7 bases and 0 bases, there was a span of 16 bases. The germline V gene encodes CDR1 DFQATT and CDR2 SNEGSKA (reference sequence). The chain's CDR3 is CSDAAGQSSGANVLTF. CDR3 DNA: TGCAGTGACGCGGCAGGACAATCCTCTGGGGCCAACGTCCTGACTTTC.

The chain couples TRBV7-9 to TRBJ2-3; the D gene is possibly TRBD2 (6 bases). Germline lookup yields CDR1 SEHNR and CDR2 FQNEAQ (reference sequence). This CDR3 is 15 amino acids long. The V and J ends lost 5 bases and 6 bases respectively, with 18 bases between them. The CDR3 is CASSGPGLEKDTQYF. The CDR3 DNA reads TGTGCCAGCAGCGGACCGGGACTGGAGAAGGATACGCAGTATTTT.

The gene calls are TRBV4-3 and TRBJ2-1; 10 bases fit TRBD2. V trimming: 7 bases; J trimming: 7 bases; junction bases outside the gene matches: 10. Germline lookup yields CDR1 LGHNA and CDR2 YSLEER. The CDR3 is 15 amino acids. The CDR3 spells CASTKGSGRGNEQFF. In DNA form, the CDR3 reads TGCGCCAGCACCAAAGGGAGCGGGAGGGGAAATGAGCAGTTCTTC.

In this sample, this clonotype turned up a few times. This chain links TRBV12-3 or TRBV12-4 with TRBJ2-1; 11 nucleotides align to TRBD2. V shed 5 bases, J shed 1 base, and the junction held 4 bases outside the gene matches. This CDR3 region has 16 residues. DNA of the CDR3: TGTGCCAGCAGTACCGGGACTAGCGGTTCCTACAATGAGCAGTTCTTC. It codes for CASSTGTSGSYNEQFF.

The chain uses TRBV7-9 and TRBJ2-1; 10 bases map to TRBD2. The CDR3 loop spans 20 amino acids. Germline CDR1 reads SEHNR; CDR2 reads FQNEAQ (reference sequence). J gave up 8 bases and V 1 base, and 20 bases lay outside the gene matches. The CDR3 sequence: CASSLVADHSGTSASHEQFF. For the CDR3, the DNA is TGTGCCAGCAGCTTAGTCGCCGACCATTCCGGGACTAGCGCCTCCCATGAGCAGTTCTTC.

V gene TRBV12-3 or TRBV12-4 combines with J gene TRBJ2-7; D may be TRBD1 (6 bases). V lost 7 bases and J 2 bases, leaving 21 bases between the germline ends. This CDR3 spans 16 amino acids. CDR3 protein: CASNDLGAGVPYEQYF. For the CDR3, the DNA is TGTGCCAGCAACGATCTTGGGGCAGGGGTTCCCTACGAGCAGTACTTC.

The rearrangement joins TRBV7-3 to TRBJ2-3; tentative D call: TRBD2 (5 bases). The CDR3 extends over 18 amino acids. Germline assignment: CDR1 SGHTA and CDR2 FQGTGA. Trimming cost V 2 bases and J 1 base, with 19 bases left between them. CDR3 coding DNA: TGTGCCAGCAGCTTATTACTCCAAAGCGGTGCTGGCACAGATACGCAGTATTTT. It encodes CASSLLLQSGAGTDTQYF.

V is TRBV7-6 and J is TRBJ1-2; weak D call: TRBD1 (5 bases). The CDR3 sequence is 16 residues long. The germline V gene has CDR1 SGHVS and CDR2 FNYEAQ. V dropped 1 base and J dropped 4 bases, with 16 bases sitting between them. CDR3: CASSLETGPGGYGYTF. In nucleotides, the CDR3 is TGTGCCAGCAGCTTAGAAACAGGTCCTGGAGGCTATGGCTACACCTTC.

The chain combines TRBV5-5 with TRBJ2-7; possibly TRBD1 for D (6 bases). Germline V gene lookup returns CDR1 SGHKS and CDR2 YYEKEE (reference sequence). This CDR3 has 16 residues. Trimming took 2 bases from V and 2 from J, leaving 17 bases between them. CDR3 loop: CASSFGTPLRAYEQYF. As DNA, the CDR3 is TGTGCCAGCAGCTTCGGGACACCGCTTCGAGCCTACGAGCAGTACTTC. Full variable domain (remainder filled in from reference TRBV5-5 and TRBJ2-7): DAGVTQSPTHLIKTRGQQVTLRCSPISGHKSVSWYQQVLGQGPQFIFQYYEKEERGRGNFPDRFSARQFPNYSSELNVNALLLGDSALYLCASSFGTPLRAYEQYFGPGTRLTVT.

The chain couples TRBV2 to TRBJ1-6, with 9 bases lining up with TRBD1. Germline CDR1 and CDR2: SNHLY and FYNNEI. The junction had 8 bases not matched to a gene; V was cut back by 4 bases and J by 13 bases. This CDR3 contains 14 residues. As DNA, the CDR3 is TGTGCCAGCAGTGTCGACAGGGGGGCATGGCCCCTCCACTTT. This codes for CASSVDRGAWPLHF.

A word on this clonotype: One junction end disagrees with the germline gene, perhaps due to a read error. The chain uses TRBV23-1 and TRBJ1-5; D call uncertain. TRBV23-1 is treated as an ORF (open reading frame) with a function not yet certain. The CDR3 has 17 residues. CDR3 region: CASSRQSAYYSNQPQHF. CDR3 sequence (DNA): TGCGCGAGCAGTCGGCAAAGTGCCTACTATAGCAATCAGCCCCAGCATTTT.

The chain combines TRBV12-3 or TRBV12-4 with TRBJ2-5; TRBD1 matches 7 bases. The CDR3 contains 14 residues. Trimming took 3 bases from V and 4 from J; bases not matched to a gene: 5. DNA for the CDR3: TGTGCCAGCAGTTTTACAGGGGTGGCAGAGACCCAGTACTTC. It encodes CASSFTGVAETQYF.

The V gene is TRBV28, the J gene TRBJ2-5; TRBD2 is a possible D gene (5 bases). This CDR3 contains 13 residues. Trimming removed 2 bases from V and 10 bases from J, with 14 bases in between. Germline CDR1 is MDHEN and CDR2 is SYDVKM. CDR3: CASSLKGSRGQYF. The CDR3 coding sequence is TGTGCCAGCAGTTTAAAGGGCTCCCGGGGCCAGTACTTC. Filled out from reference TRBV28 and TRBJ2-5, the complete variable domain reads DVKVTQSSRYLVKRTGEKVFLECVQDMDHENMFWYRQDPGLGLRLIYFSYDVKMKEKGDIPEGYSVSREKKERFSLILESASTNQTSMYLCASSLKGSRGQYFGPGTRLLVL.

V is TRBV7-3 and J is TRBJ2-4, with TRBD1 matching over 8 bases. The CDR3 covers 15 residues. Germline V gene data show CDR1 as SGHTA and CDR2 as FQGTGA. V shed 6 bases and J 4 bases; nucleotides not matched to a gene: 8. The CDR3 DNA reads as TGTGCCAGCAGATTCCAGGGGGCAGAAAAAAACATTCAGTACTTC. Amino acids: CASRFQGAEKNIQYF.

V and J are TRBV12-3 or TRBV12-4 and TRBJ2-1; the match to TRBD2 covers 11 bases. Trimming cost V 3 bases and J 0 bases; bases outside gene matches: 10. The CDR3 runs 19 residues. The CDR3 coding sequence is TGTGCCAGCAGTTTTCCCTACAAGCTAGCGGGGGGCTCCTACAATGAGCAGTTCTTC. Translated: CASSFPYKLAGGSYNEQFF.

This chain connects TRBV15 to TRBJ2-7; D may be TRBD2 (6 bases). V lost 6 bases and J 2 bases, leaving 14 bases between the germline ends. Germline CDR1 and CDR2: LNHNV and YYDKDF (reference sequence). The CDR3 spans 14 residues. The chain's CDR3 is CATRCGGVAYEQYF. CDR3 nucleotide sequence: TGTGCCACCAGGTGCGGCGGGGTGGCCTACGAGCAGTACTTC.

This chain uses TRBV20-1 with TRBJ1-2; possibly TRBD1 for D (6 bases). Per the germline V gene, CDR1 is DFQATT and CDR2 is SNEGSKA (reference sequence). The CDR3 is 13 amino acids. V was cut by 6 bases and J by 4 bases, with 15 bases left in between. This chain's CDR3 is CSAGWTAPYGYTF. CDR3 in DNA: TGCAGTGCCGGGTGGACAGCACCCTATGGCTACACCTTC.

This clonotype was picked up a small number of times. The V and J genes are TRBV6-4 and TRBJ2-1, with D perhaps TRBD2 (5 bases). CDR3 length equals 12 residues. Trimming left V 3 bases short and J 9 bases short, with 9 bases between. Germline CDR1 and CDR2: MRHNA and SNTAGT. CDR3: CASSETGSEQFF. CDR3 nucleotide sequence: TGTGCCAGCAGTGAGACGGGAAGTGAGCAGTTCTTC.

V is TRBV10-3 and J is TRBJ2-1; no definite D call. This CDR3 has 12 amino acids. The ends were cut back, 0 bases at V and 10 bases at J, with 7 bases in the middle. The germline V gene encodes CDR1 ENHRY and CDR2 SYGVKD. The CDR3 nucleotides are TGTGCCATCAGTGAGTCTAGTTACGAGCAGTTCTTC. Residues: CAISESSYEQFF.

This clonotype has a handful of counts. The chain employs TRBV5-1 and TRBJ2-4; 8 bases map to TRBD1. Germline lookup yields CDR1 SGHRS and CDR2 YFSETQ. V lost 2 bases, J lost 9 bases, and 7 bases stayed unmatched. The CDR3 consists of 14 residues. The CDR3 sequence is CASSFRQGAAIQYF. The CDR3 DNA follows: TGCGCCAGCAGCTTCCGGCAGGGGGCCGCCATTCAGTACTTC. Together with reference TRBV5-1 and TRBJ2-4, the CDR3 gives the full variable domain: KAGVTQTPRYLIKTRGQQVTLSCSPISGHRSVSWYQQTPGQGLQFLFEYFSETQRNKGNFPGRFSGRQFSNSRSEMNVSTLELGDSALYLCASSFRQGAAIQYFGAGTRLSVL.

The CDR3 DNA is TGCGCCAGCAGCAAGGGACTAGCGGGGATTCCCTACTCCTACGAGCAGTACTTC. It is translated as CASSKGLAGIPYSYEQYF. V gene TRBV5-1 combines with J gene TRBJ2-7; 13 nucleotides align to TRBD2. The germline CDR1 and CDR2 sequences are SGHRS and YFSETQ. The junction had 10 bases not matched to a gene; V was cut back by 4 bases and J by 0 bases. This CDR3 spans 18 amino acids. Variable domain in full (rest from reference TRBV5-1 and TRBJ2-7): KAGVTQTPRYLIKTRGQQVTLSCSPISGHRSVSWYQQTPGQGLQFLFEYFSETQRNKGNFPGRFSGRQFSNSRSEMNVSTLELGDSALYLCASSKGLAGIPYSYEQYFGPGTRLTVT.

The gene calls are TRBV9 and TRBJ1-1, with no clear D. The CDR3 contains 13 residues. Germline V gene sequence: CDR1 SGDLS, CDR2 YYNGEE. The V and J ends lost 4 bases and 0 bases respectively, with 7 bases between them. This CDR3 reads CASSPRMNTEAFF. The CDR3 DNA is TGTGCCAGCAGCCCTCGGATGAACACTGAAGCTTTCTTT.

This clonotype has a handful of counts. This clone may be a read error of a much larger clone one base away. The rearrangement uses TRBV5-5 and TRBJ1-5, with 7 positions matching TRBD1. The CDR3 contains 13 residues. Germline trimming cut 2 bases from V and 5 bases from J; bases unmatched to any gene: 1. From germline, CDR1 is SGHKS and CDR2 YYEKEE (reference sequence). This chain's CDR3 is CASSFQGDQPQHF. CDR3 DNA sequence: TGTGCCAGCAGCTTTCAGGGGGATCAGCCCCAGCATTTT. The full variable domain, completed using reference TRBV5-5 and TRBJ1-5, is DAGVTQSPTHLIKTRGQQVTLRCSPISGHKSVSWYQQVLGQGPQFIFQYYEKEERGRGNFPDRFSARQFPNYSSELNVNALLLGDSALYLCASSFQGDQPQHFGDGTRLSIL.

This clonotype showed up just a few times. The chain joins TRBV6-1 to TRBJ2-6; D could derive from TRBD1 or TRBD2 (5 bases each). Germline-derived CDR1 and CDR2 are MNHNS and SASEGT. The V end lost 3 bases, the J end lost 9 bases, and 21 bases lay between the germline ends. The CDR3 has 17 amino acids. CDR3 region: CASSDPRDHQSRNVLTF. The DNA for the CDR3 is TGTGCCAGCAGTGATCCTAGGGACCACCAAAGCCGCAACGTCCTGACTTTC.

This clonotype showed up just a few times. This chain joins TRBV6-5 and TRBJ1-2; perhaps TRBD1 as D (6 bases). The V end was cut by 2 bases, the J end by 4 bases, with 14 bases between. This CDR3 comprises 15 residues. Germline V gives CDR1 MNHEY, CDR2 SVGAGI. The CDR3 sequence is CASSYTTGAIYGYTF. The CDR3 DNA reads TGTGCCAGCAGTTACACGACAGGTGCCATCTATGGCTACACCTTC.

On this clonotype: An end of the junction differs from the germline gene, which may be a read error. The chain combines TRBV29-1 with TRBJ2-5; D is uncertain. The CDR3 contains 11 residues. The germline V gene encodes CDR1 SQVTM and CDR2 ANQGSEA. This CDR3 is CSVEVIGTQYF. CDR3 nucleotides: TGCAGCGTGGAAGTGATTGGGACCCAGTACTTC. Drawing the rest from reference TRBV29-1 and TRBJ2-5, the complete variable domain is SAVISQKPSRDICQRGTSLTIQCQVDSQVTMMFWYRQQPGQSLTLIATANQGSEATYESGFVIDKFPISRPNLTFSTLTVSNMSPEDSSIYLCSVEVIGTQYFGPGTRLLVL.

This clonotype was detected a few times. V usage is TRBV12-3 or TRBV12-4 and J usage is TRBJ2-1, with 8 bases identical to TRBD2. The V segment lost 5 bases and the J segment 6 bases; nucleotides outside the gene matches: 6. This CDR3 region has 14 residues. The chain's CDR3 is CASSISGAFNEQFF. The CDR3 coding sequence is TGTGCCAGCAGTATTAGCGGGGCATTCAATGAGCAGTTCTTC.

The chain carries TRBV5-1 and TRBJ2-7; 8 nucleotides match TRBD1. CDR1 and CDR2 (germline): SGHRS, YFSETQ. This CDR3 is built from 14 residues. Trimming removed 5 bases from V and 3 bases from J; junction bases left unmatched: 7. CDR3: CASSPDRAVYEQYF. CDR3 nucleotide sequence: TGCGCCAGCAGTCCGGACAGGGCGGTCTACGAGCAGTACTTC.

The CDR3 sequence: CASSQEGENIQYF. The CDR3 nucleotides are TGCGCCAGCAGCCAAGAAGGCGAAAACATTCAGTACTTC. The rearrangement uses TRBV4-1 and TRBJ2-4; no definite D call. CDR1 is MGHRA and CDR2 is YSYEKL in the germline V gene. The CDR3 runs 13 residues. V lost 0 bases and J 5 bases, leaving 5 bases between the germline ends.

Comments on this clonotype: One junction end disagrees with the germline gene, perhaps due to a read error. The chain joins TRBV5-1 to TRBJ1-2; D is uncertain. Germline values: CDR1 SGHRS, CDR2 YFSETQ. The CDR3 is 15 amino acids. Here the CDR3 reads CTSSDFGALSSGYTF. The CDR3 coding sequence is TGCACCAGCAGCGACTTTGGAGCTCTCTCCTCGGGCTACACCTTC.